This TCR beta chain was identified in a study of blood T cell repertoires in COVID-19. About the research overall: COVID-19 samples from acute and convalescent phases originated in the United States, Italy and Spain. PBMCs, B-cell-depleted T cells, or T cells provided the cDNA or gDNA that made up the material.

Deletions cut 5 bases from V and 2 bases from J, with 15 bases between. This CDR3 has 15 amino acids. Germline V gene lookup returns CDR1 KGHSH and CDR2 LQKENI. As processed by the authors: Amplification from reference gene primers served as the basis for estimated nucleated cell counts. Assay: immunoSEQ multiplex PCR; the TCRdb copy retains only in-frame clones and omits some. For V, J and clone size, that table is used; D and trimming come from the DNA. The sample lists about 69,000 clones, about nine tenths occurring once. Sequences were obtained from peripheral blood. The chain uses TRBV18 and TRBJ1-1, with TRBD1 as a possible D gene (6 bases). The TCR comes from a woman aged 18-30 years with acute or convalescent COVID-19. The CDR3 DNA is TGTGCCAGCTCAGGCGACAGGAACCTTAACACTGAAGCTTTCTTT. Translated: CASSGDRNLNTEAFF.